These 28 T cell receptor beta chains were all obtained from the same sample, sequenced in a study of CD8+CD57+ T cells in acquired aplastic anemia. Genomic DNA, serving as template, underwent TCR beta VDJ and CDR3 profiling. From the reads, TCRdb called clonotypes with MiXCR, one entry per CDR3 protein. The sample lists 260,000 or so distinct CDR3 sequences, approximately 86% occurring once. Selection for sequencing was limited to patients who had shown CD8+CD57+ cell expansion by flow cytometry. Sequenced material: sorted CD4+, CD8+, or CD8+CD57+ T cells (not recorded which) from PBMCs. The receptors stem from a human donor with aplastic anemia.

The count of this clonotype is one. The chain uses TRBV2 and TRBJ1-1; 7 bases agree with TRBD1. The J segment lost 1 base and the V segment lost 11 bases, leaving 7 bases of the junction unmatched. The CDR3 is 13 residues long. Germline CDR1 is SNHLY and CDR2 is FYNNEI. The CDR3 DNA reads TGTGCCGGACGACAGGGAGCGAACACTGAAGCTTTCTTT. It codes for CAGRQGANTEAFF. Full variable domain (remainder filled in from reference TRBV2 and TRBJ1-1): EPEVTQTPSHQVTQMGQEVILRCVPISNHLYFYWYRQILGQKVEFLVSFYNNEISEKSEIFDDQFSVERPDGSNFTLKIRSTKLEDSAMYFCAGRQGANTEAFFGQGTRLTVV.

The chain joins TRBV7-6 to TRBJ2-1, with 8 bases identical to TRBD1. The CDR3 sequence is 16 residues long. Unmatched junction bases numbered 15, after V lost 6 bases and J lost 8 bases. The V gene's germline CDR1 is SGHVS and CDR2 FNYEAQ. DNA of the CDR3: TGTGCCAGCAGTTCTGACAGGGGCAGGGGGAGCGATGAGCAGTTCTTC. This encodes CASSSDRGRGSDEQFF. Supplemented by reference TRBV7-6 and TRBJ2-1, the full variable domain reads GAGVSQSPRYKVTKRGQDVALRCDPISGHVSLYWYRQALGQGPEFLTYFNYEAQQDKSGLPNDRFSAERPEGSISTLTIQRTEQRDSAMYRCASSSDRGRGSDEQFFGPGTRLTVL.

On this clonotype itself: Since the CDR3 does not end with the conserved phenylalanine or tryptophan, this likely comes from a read error. Because the CDR3's place on the DNA is in doubt, the DNA is left out and the CDR3 is given as listed by TCRdb. CDR3 residues: CASSAGGTQEHFS. V and J are TRBV7-6 and TRBJ2-1; the table's D call TRBD1 went unverified against the DNA. CDR1 and CDR2 from the germline V gene are SGHVS and FNYEAQ. The length of the CDR3 is 13 amino acids, counting both ends.

Of note for this clonotype: One end of the junction fails to match germline, which may point to a read error. The chain couples TRBV15 to TRBJ1-1; D gene unclear. In germline, CDR1 is LNHNV, CDR2 YYDKDF (reference sequence). The CDR3 is made up of 13 amino acids. The CDR3 reads CATSSGWNTEALF. CDR3 in DNA: TGTGCCACCAGCAGCGGCTGGAACACTGAAGCTCTCTTT.

The rearrangement joins TRBV24-1 to TRBJ1-5; TRBD1 matches at 7 bases. Unmatched junction bases numbered 13, after V lost 8 bases and J lost 4 bases. The CDR3 sequence is 16 residues long. Germline CDR1 reads KGHDR; CDR2 reads SFDVKD. The CDR3 nucleotides are TGTGCCACCACCCGTAAGCGGGACAGTGGTAATCAGCCCCAGCATTTT. Its protein is CATTRKRDSGNQPQHF.

The gene calls are TRBV9 and TRBJ1-1; the D is unclear. Per the germline V gene, CDR1 is SGDLS and CDR2 is YYNGEE. The CDR3 extends over 15 amino acids. The ends were cut back, 4 bases at V and 13 bases at J, with 26 bases in the middle. The CDR3 region is CASSLGPDRKTLGFF. CDR3 nucleotides: TGTGCCAGCAGCTTAGGGCCGGATAGGAAGACTTTAGGTTTCTTT.

This clonotype was counted many times. V and J are TRBV30 and TRBJ2-1, with D perhaps TRBD2 (5 bases). Between the trimmed V and J ends, which lost 2 bases and 7 bases, there was a span of 12 bases. Germline V gene lookup returns CDR1 GTSNPN and CDR2 SVGIG (reference sequence). The CDR3 length is 13 residues. As DNA, the CDR3 is TGTGCCTGGAGTATGGGCGGGCAAAATGAGCAGTTCTTC. It specifies CAWSMGGQNEQFF.

This clonotype was counted ten times or more. The chain couples TRBV6-5 to TRBJ2-5; D not resolved. Trimming pared 0 bases from V and 5 bases from J, leaving 4 bases between. There are 12 residues in the CDR3. Germline lookup yields CDR1 MNHEY and CDR2 SVGAGI. CDR3 sequence reads: CASSYSTETQYF. For the CDR3, the DNA is TGTGCCAGCAGTTACTCGACGGAGACCCAGTACTTC.

The chain is built from TRBV7-2 and TRBJ1-1; no definite D call. The length of the CDR3 is 15 residues. CDR1 is SGHTA, CDR2 FQGNSA, per germline. V was clipped by 5 bases and J by 11 bases, with 24 bases between them. CDR3 coding DNA: TGTGCCAGCAGCCCCGAAGCGGGAGGGTACAATGAGGCTTTCTTT. The encoded protein is CASSPEAGGYNEAFF.

This sequence joins TRBV7-2 and TRBJ1-6; 10 nucleotides line up with TRBD1. Trimming took 2 bases from V and 11 from J; bases not matched to a gene: 9. The germline V gene encodes CDR1 SGHTA and CDR2 FQGNSA. The CDR3 runs 16 residues. CDR3 loop: CASSLFEGTGDAPLHF. In DNA form, the CDR3 reads TGTGCCAGCAGCTTATTTGAGGGGACAGGGGATGCACCCCTCCACTTT.

The chain uses TRBV9 and TRBJ2-7; possibly TRBD2 for D (5 bases). CDR1 and CDR2 (germline): SGDLS, YYNGEE. This CDR3 contains 18 residues. Trimming took off 0 bases at V and 1 base at J, with 20 bases between the two ends. DNA for the CDR3: TGTGCCAGCAGCGTAGGGGGAGAGAGCACAGCCACTTCCTACGAGCAGTACGTC. It codes for CASSVGGESTATSYEQYV.

This clonotype has a count of ten or more. V gene TRBV6-4 combines with J gene TRBJ1-6, with a weak D call TRBD1 (6 bases). CDR1 and CDR2 from the germline V gene are MRHNA and SNTAGT. V lost 3 bases and J lost 11, with 11 bases in between. The CDR3 extends over 13 amino acids. CDR3 sequence: CASSEYEGAPLHF. CDR3 sequence (DNA): TGTGCCAGCAGTGAATATGAGGGGGCACCCCTCCACTTT.

The chain links TRBV6-2 or TRBV6-3 to TRBJ2-5; 7 bases map to TRBD1. The CDR3 is made up of 14 amino acids. Germline CDR1 MNHEY, CDR2 SVGEGT. The V gene end was trimmed by 3 bases and the J gene end by 2 bases; junction bases not matched to a gene: 3. CDR3 in DNA: TGTGCCAGCAGTTATTCGGGACAGCAAGAGACCCAGTACTTC. It is translated as CASSYSGQQETQYF.

The chain has TRBV2 and TRBJ2-7; D may be TRBD1 or TRBD2 (5 bases each). The CDR3 has 12 residues. V lost 8 bases to trimming and J lost 12 bases, with 20 bases between them. In germline, CDR1 is SNHLY, CDR2 FYNNEI. DNA of the CDR3: TGTGCCAGCGGGGACGGTGGAGCCGATCCGTACGTC. It specifies CASGDGGADPYV.

This clonotype was picked up many times. The J gene is TRBJ2-2, the V gene TRBV6-2 or TRBV6-3; 11 bases line up with TRBD2. Germline V gives CDR1 MNHEY, CDR2 SVGEGT. V was pared by 5 bases and J by 6 bases, with 11 bases of the junction left unmatched. The CDR3 has 17 residues. This chain's CDR3 is CASSPKTSGSLSGELFF. The DNA for the CDR3 is TGTGCCAGCAGTCCAAAAACTAGCGGGAGTCTCTCCGGGGAGCTGTTTTTT.

For this clonotype: This may come from a read error, since a much larger clone is one base off. The chain uses TRBV7-9 and TRBJ2-7, with 10 bases aligning to TRBD1. Germline V gives CDR1 SEHNR, CDR2 FQNEAQ (reference sequence). The CDR3 has 15 residues. V lost 5 bases, J lost 12 bases, and 16 bases stayed unmatched. In DNA form, the CDR3 reads TGTGCCAGCAGCCCCGGGACAGGGGATCCCACAGATACGTACTTC. Translating it yields CASSPGTGDPTDTYF.

On this clonotype: Compared with germline, one end of the junction differs, possibly owing to a read error. CDR3 bases: TGTGCCAGCGGGGACGGGGGCACAGATAAGCAGGAGTTT. Amino acids: CASGDGGTDKQEF. The chain links TRBV9 to TRBJ2-3, with D perhaps assigned TRBD1 or TRBD2 (6 bases each). The CDR3 is made up of 13 amino acids. Looked up from germline, CDR1 is SGDLS and CDR2 is YYNGEE.

The rearrangement joins TRBV7-9 to TRBJ1-1; 7 bases are a match to TRBD1. This CDR3 is 17 amino acids long. J was trimmed by 6 bases and V by 5 bases; bases with no gene match: 18. The V gene's germline CDR1 is SEHNR and CDR2 FQNEAQ (reference sequence). Here the CDR3 DNA reads TGTGCCAGCAGCGTTCGGGACCGACAGGGAGGCGACGCTGAAGCTTTCTTT. Translation: CASSVRDRQGGDAEAFF.

The chain recombines TRBV4-1 with TRBJ2-7, with 9 bases identical to TRBD1. This CDR3 region has 14 residues. V was clipped by 4 bases and J by 6 bases; unmatched bases: 7. Germline CDR1 MGHRA, CDR2 YSYEKL. CDR3 sequence (DNA): TGCGCCAGCAGCCTGACCGGGACAGGGACCGAGCAGTACTTC. The encoded protein is CASSLTGTGTEQYF.

CDR3 in DNA: TGTGCCACCGGCGGCCGGGGCCTAGCCGATGAGCAGTACTTC. Amino acids: CATGGRGLADEQYF. This sequence joins TRBV15 and TRBJ2-1; D is tentatively TRBD1 or TRBD2 (5 bases each). TRBJ2-7 explains the end of the DNA better; the J call may be wrong. CDR3 length equals 14 residues. The germline V gene has CDR1 LNHNV and CDR2 YYDKDF (reference sequence).

This chain joins TRBV11-2 and TRBJ2-3; TRBD1 is a possible D gene (6 bases). V lost 2 bases and J lost 6, with 12 bases in between. This CDR3 is 14 amino acids long. From germline, CDR1 is SGHAT and CDR2 FQNNGV. The CDR3 protein is CASSLTGYADTQYF. The CDR3 bases are TGTGCCAGCAGCTTAACAGGGTACGCCGATACGCAGTATTTT.

This chain links TRBV11-1 with TRBJ2-3; no clear D. Trimming stripped 1 base from V and 6 bases from J, with 11 bases between. This CDR3 is 14 amino acids long. The germline V gene has CDR1 SGHAT and CDR2 FQDESV (reference sequence). CDR3 sequence (DNA): TGTGCCAGCAGCTTAGGAGGATATGCCGATACGCAGTATTTT. Protein: CASSLGGYADTQYF.

The rearrangement uses TRBV7-9 and TRBJ2-6, with 8 bases lining up with TRBD2. Germline V CDR1 and CDR2: SEHNR, FQNEAQ (reference sequence). After removal of 3 bases from V and 11 bases from J, the junction contained 15 bases not matched to a gene. This CDR3 spans 17 amino acids. CDR3 sequence (DNA): TGTGCCAGCAGCTTTCGGAGAGGCGGGGGGAGCGCCGACGTCCTGACTTTC. Its translation is CASSFRRGGGSADVLTF.

The chain combines TRBV11-3 with TRBJ2-7; 7 positions match TRBD1. The germline gives CDR1 SGHNT, CDR2 YENEEA. V was pared by 2 bases and J by 2 bases, with 15 bases of the junction left unmatched. The length of the CDR3 is 18 residues. CDR3 amino acids: CASSLHPTGTALAYEQYV. As DNA, the CDR3 is TGTGCCAGCAGCTTACATCCAACCGGGACAGCCCTTGCCTACGAGCAGTACGTC.

This clonotype was seen a single time. The chain recombines TRBV7-9 with TRBJ1-3, with D perhaps matching TRBD1 (6 bases). The CDR3 is 15 amino acids. Germline CDR1 SEHNR, CDR2 FQNEAQ (reference sequence). With 2 bases removed from V and 0 bases from J, the gap between germline ends came to 8 bases. CDR3 region: CASSLSGASGNTIYF. The CDR3 DNA is TGTGCCAGCAGCTTATCAGGGGCCTCTGGAAACACCATATATTTT.

With respect to this clonotype: A read error may account for a junction end that differs from germline. The V call is TRBV7-2, the J call TRBJ2-5; either TRBD1 or TRBD2 may fit D (6 bases each). The germline CDR1 and CDR2 sequences are SGHTA and FQGNSA. This CDR3 region has 14 residues. In DNA form, the CDR3 reads TGTGCCACCAGCATGGCCGGGGGCCACGACACCCGCTACTTC. Its translation is CATSMAGGHDTRYF.

This clonotype was seen at least ten times. The chain couples TRBV5-6 to TRBJ1-2, with D maybe TRBD1 (6 bases). The CDR3 length is 16 residues. Germline assignment: CDR1 SGHDT and CDR2 YYEEEE. Trimming left V 0 bases short and J 3 bases short, with 15 bases between. As DNA, the CDR3 is TGTGCCAGCAGCTTGGGGGAGGGGGGCTTGGACTATGGCTACACCTTC. As protein: CASSLGEGGLDYGYTF.

There are a few counts of this clonotype. The chain combines TRBV10-3 with TRBJ1-1; D call uncertain. Trimming shortened V by 6 bases and J by 5 bases, and 13 bases separated the two germline ends. Germline CDR1 is ENHRY and CDR2 is SYGVKD. The CDR3 covers 13 residues. CDR3 region: CAISPRDGTEAFF. The CDR3 DNA reads as TGTGCCATCAGCCCACGGGATGGGACTGAAGCTTTCTTT.